Given below is one TCR beta chain in context. The clone's antigen remains unknown. Base qualities are not at hand, and no much larger clone is one base apart. The EasySep Human CD8+ T Cell Enrichment Kit was used on day 10 to isolate CD8+ T cells from every culture. The sample belongs to a study of CD8 T cell repertoires and HIV-1 epitope variants (dated by TCRdb to 2019 to 2021). As for the study more broadly: In separate culture wells, T cells were stimulated with each of twenty-five peptides that represented autologous and known Gag and Nef epitope variants. Control conditions included a CMV, EBV and flu peptide pool, the Ebola AY9 epitope as negative control, and a no-peptide well. Tested epitopes included three Gag epitope families and Nef HW9 and YT9. T cells were enriched using the EasySep Human T Cell Enrichment Kit and were co-cultured with equal numbers of autologous T cell-negative cells serving as antigen-presenting cells. Cultures ran for around nine days in IMDM with gentamicin, with half-media changes on days 3 and 7 adding IL-2, IL-7 and IL-15. A 1M T cell aliquot was kept as an uncultured baseline condition, separate from the approximately 80 T cell cultures. A total of 80 or so T cell cultures were run, with each culture condition performed in triplicate except for one peptide, which was performed in duplicate. Broad study findings and their caveats: Four to six clonotypes recognized the Nef KF9 family and one the HW9 family, with no responses to the TAALDMSHF plasma variant. Eight to ten antigen-specific TCR beta clonotypes were identified, and six of them appeared cross-reactive for autologous or known escape epitope variants. The assay could identify only TCR beta chains and pointed to proliferation in response to antigen, not to T cell function or cytokine profile.

Sequencing of TCR beta CDR3 regions was done on the immunoSEQ platform at survey depth. The QIAamp DNA micro kit was used to extract genomic DNA from every cultured and uncultured CD8+ T cell population. The paper's processing steps were these. Samples with fewer than 5,000 productive reads were excluded, resulting in the removal of about 7% of the roughly 80 HIV peptide-stimulated cultures. Sequences were trimmed to CDR3 by a MANAFEST web app, and nonproductive sequences, CDR3s under 5 amino acids, and sequences not starting with C or ending with F/W were removed. Clonotypes were classified as antigen-specific only if expansion was observed in at least 2 of 3 replicates versus the no-peptide control at FDR 0.01, only within one epitope family. In addition, a specific clonotype needed a frequency at least fivefold higher than in wells stimulated with peptides from other epitope families. TCRdb obtained this table from immuneACCESS and retained in-frame rearrangements with V and J assigned. These tables miss some clones; where compared with another copy, unresolved V genes account for less than half of the shortfall, and the remainder is unexplained. From that table come the V and J calls and clone size; the DNA was used to work out D and trimming. The sample profile shows about 4,700 clones; 66% of them were found once. 40% to 50% of the sample goes to the ten largest clones.

CDR3 length: 17 amino acids, cysteine to phenylalanine. The read is trimmed to its CDR3 DNA, 51 bases read in frame from base 1. Recombination joined TRBV1 with TRBJ2-5; the table's TRBD2 call for D was not verified on the DNA. TRBV1 is given as a pseudogene. This clonotype was obtained from a male donor with HIV. The sequenced sample consisted of cultured CD8+ T cells derived from PBMCs. The CDR3 is CTSSQLSGLAGVETQYF. The nucleotide sequence reads TGCACCAGCAGCCAACTTTCGGGACTAGCGGGGGTAGAGACCCAGTACTTC.